One and the same sample provided the 29 T cell receptor beta chains below, sequenced in a study of T cell repertoires in cytomegalovirus infection. One entry per CDR3 protein results from TCRdb running MiXCR on the reads. The table records fewer than 550,000 distinct CDR3 sequences, more than 20% of them present only once. The specimen sequenced was PBMCs. These receptors all come from a human donor in good health (CMV status not recorded). Some clones in this sample may be carry-over from other donors' samples.

This chain connects TRBV12-3 or TRBV12-4 to TRBJ2-7; 7 bases map to TRBD2. The CDR3 has 14 amino acids. The V and J ends lost 8 bases and 6 bases, in that order; junction bases with no gene match: 13. The chain's CDR3 is CASPDGGRAGEQYV. CDR3 in DNA: TGTGCCAGCCCTGATGGAGGGAGGGCCGGCGAGCAGTACGTC.

This clonotype was picked up a small number of times. The chain employs TRBV7-2 and TRBJ2-3; possible D gene TRBD1, 5 bases. The CDR3 length is 13 residues. Trimming shortened V by 5 bases and J by 4 bases, and 10 bases separated the two germline ends. The V gene's germline CDR1 is SGHTA and CDR2 FQGNSA. CDR3 residues: CASSTSGSDTQYF. As DNA, the CDR3 is TGTGCCAGCAGCACATCAGGGTCAGATACGCAGTATTTT.

This rearrangement joins TRBV19 to TRBJ1-5; D perhaps matches TRBD1 (6 bases). Trimming removed 4 bases at V and 5 bases at J, with 15 bases between. The CDR3 runs 15 residues. Per germline, CDR1 LNHDA and CDR2 SQIVND (reference sequence). CDR3 in DNA: TGTGCCAGTAGTAATACGGGGGGGCACGATCAGCCCCAGCATTTT. This sequence encodes CASSNTGGHDQPQHF.

The sample holds many counts of this clonotype. This chain uses TRBV7-2 with TRBJ2-1; 7 bases agree with TRBD2. Germline CDR1 SGHTA, CDR2 FQGNSA. The trim removed 7 bases at V and 7 bases at J, leaving 13 bases unmatched. This CDR3 is 15 amino acids long. CDR3 nucleotides: TGTGCCAGCACCTCGGGGGGAGGGCCCCGGAATGAGCAGTTCTTC. Protein: CASTSGGGPRNEQFF.

This clonotype was counted at least ten times. The V gene is TRBV7-3, the J gene TRBJ2-1; 11 bases match TRBD2. The germline V gene encodes CDR1 SGHTA and CDR2 FQGTGA. V lost 4 bases to trimming and J lost 5 bases; unmatched junction nucleotides: 10. CDR3 size: 17 residues. As DNA, the CDR3 is TGTGCCAGCAGCTCCCATTGGACTAGCGGGCCTAACAATGAGCAGTTCTTC. Translating it yields CASSSHWTSGPNNEQFF.

This clonotype was observed many times. The V call is TRBV7-2, the J call TRBJ1-2; 7 bases are a match to TRBD1. This CDR3 is built from 14 residues. From germline, CDR1 is SGHTA and CDR2 FQGNSA. The trim removed 3 bases at V and 6 bases at J, leaving 7 bases unmatched. CDR3 sequence: CASSFSAGGDGYTF. The CDR3 DNA sequence: TGTGCCAGCAGCTTCTCTGCAGGGGGAGATGGCTACACCTTC.

This clonotype was seen repeatedly, ten times or more. The V call is TRBV7-6, the J call TRBJ1-1; the D is unclear. This CDR3 region has 13 residues. The germline gives CDR1 SGHVS, CDR2 FNYEAQ. Trimming stripped 4 bases from V and 5 bases from J, with 11 bases between. The CDR3 bases are TGTGCCAGCAGCTATCAGAGAAGGACTGAAGCTTTCTTT. Its protein is CASSYQRRTEAFF.

The chain links TRBV29-1 to TRBJ1-1; no definite D call. Deletions cut 6 bases from V and 7 bases from J, with 12 bases between. This CDR3 has 11 amino acids. Per the germline V gene, CDR1 is SQVTM and CDR2 is ANQGSEA. CDR3 region: CSVSDGYEAFF. The CDR3 DNA is TGCAGCGTATCGGATGGGTATGAAGCTTTCTTT.

This clonotype appeared a few times. This chain uses TRBV28 with TRBJ1-2; no definite D call. Germline lookup yields CDR1 MDHEN and CDR2 SYDVKM. CDR3 size: 15 residues. Trimming left V 6 bases short and J 1 base short, with 15 bases between. The CDR3 sequence: CASSRISGNNYGYTF. In nucleotides, the CDR3 is TGTGCCAGCAGCCGAATATCCGGGAATAACTATGGCTACACCTTC.

The rearrangement joins TRBV2 to TRBJ1-5; a weak D match, TRBD1 (5 bases). This CDR3 has 16 residues. The V gene lost 2 bases and the J gene lost 2 bases, with 13 bases spanning the gap. The germline V gene has CDR1 SNHLY and CDR2 FYNNEI. The chain's CDR3 is CASSERRGVGNQPQHF. In nucleotides, the CDR3 is TGTGCCAGCAGTGAAAGAAGGGGCGTGGGCAATCAGCCCCAGCATTTT.

This clonotype was seen once. V gene TRBV5-6 combines with J gene TRBJ1-2, with 9 bases lining up with TRBD1. Germline CDR1 is SGHDT and CDR2 is YYEEEE. The CDR3 covers 16 residues. V dropped 1 base and J dropped 7; count of bases not matched to a gene: 11. The CDR3 reads CASSLPERQGGVGYTF. CDR3 bases: TGTGCCAGCAGCTTGCCGGAGAGACAGGGGGGAGTTGGCTACACCTTC.

This clonotype was seen a single time. The chain couples TRBV2 to TRBJ1-5, with TRBD1 as a possible D gene (6 bases). V lost 5 bases, J lost 7 bases, and 18 bases lay in between. Germline CDR1 is SNHLY and CDR2 is FYNNEI. This CDR3 contains 15 residues. The chain's CDR3 is CASSYREQGGQPQHF. For the CDR3, the DNA is TGTGCCAGCAGTTACAGGGAGCAGGGCGGCCAGCCCCAGCATTTT.

The J gene is TRBJ2-3, the V gene TRBV7-8; 8 bases align to TRBD2. V was pared by 1 base and J by 3 bases, with 12 bases of the junction left unmatched. The CDR3 totals 18 residues. CDR1 is SGHVS and CDR2 is FQNEAQ in the germline V gene. The CDR3 loop reads CASSLEAGEGGGTDTQYF. CDR3 in DNA: TGTGCCAGCAGCTTAGAAGCGGGAGAGGGGGGGGGTACAGATACGCAGTATTTT.

This clonotype was seen repeatedly, ten times or more. V and J are TRBV7-2 and TRBJ1-2; D not certain. Germline loops: CDR1 SGHTA, CDR2 FQGNSA. V was pared by 0 bases and J by 2 bases, with 7 bases between. The CDR3 loop spans 14 amino acids. The CDR3 DNA reads TGTGCCAGCAGCTTAGCACGGGGAAACTATGGCTACACCTTC. It is translated as CASSLARGNYGYTF.

This clonotype was counted a few times. The gene calls are TRBV7-3 and TRBJ1-2, with TRBD1 as a possible D gene (5 bases). The CDR3 contains 14 residues. Germline V CDR1 and CDR2: SGHTA, FQGTGA. Trimming pared 5 bases from V and 7 bases from J, leaving 17 bases between. CDR3: CASSPRGGTTGYTF. The CDR3 coding sequence is TGTGCCAGCAGCCCGCGGGGGGGGACCACTGGCTACACCTTC.

This clonotype has a handful of counts. V gene TRBV12-3 or TRBV12-4 combines with J gene TRBJ1-2, with D unclear. V was trimmed by 8 bases and J by 8 bases, leaving 12 bases between them. This CDR3 region has 11 residues. CDR3 region: CASSGYWGYTF. In nucleotides, the CDR3 is TGTGCCAGCTCGGGTTACTGGGGCTACACCTTC.

At least ten counts were recorded for this clonotype. The chain combines TRBV7-2 with TRBJ2-3; 7 nucleotides align to TRBD1. The CDR3 extends over 14 amino acids. J was trimmed by 1 base and V by 2 bases; bases with no gene match: 0. Germline CDR1 reads SGHTA; CDR2 reads FQGNSA. The CDR3 sequence: CASSLQGGTDTQYF. CDR3 nucleotides: TGTGCCAGCAGCTTACAGGGGGGCACAGATACGCAGTATTTT.

This clonotype was counted many times. As DNA, the CDR3 is TGTGCCAGCAGCTTGCGTACCGCCGACCCGCTGGGAGCTTTCTTT. Its protein product is CASSLRTADPLGAFF. The chain combines TRBV7-6 with TRBJ1-1, with D unresolved. Per germline, CDR1 SGHVS and CDR2 FNYEAQ. CDR3 length equals 15 residues. The V end was cut by 3 bases, the J end by 10 bases, with 21 bases between.

The V and J genes are TRBV6-5 and TRBJ1-2, with a possible D match to TRBD1 (5 bases). The germline V gene has CDR1 MNHEY and CDR2 SVGAGI. The ends were cut back, 6 bases at V and 2 bases at J, with 16 bases in the middle. CDR3 length: 15 residues. The CDR3 loop is CASSRHDRGNYGYTF. CDR3 DNA: TGTGCCAGCAGCCGACACGATCGGGGGAACTATGGCTACACCTTC.

A few counts support this clonotype. The rearrangement joins TRBV6-5 to TRBJ1-1; no clear D. This CDR3 has 13 residues. V lost 2 bases, J lost 4 bases, and 8 bases lay in between. Germline V gene sequence: CDR1 MNHEY, CDR2 SVGAGI. CDR3 region: CASSYGQRTEAFF. CDR3 DNA sequence: TGTGCCAGCAGTTACGGGCAGCGCACTGAAGCTTTCTTT.

The sample holds a few counts of this clonotype. This CDR3 reads CASSRGRLTYGYTF. In nucleotides, the CDR3 is TGTGCCAGCAGCCGCGGCCGGTTAACCTATGGCTACACCTTC. This sequence joins TRBV7-9 and TRBJ1-2; D is unresolved. CDR3 length: 14 amino acids. Looked up from germline, CDR1 is SEHNR and CDR2 is FQNEAQ (reference sequence). Trimming stripped 5 bases from V and 4 bases from J, with 14 bases between.

This chain joins TRBV7-9 and TRBJ1-2; maybe TRBD1 (5 bases). Germline V gene data show CDR1 as SEHNR and CDR2 as FQNEAQ (reference sequence). With 5 bases removed from V and 8 bases from J, the gap between germline ends came to 21 bases. This CDR3 is 15 amino acids long. CDR3 nucleotide sequence: TGTGCCAGCAGCCAGGTCCTGGGGCAGGTAGTCGGCTACACCTTC. It encodes CASSQVLGQVVGYTF. The whole variable domain, filled in from reference TRBV7-9 and TRBJ1-2, reads DTGVSQNPRHKITKRGQNVTFRCDPISEHNRLYWYRQTLGQGPEFLTYFQNEAQLEKSRLLSDRFSAERPKGSFSTLEIQRTEQGDSAMYLCASSQVLGQVVGYTFGSGTRLTVV.

The sample holds many counts of this clonotype. V is TRBV7-2 and J is TRBJ1-1; 7 bases align to TRBD1. Germline V gene data show CDR1 as SGHTA and CDR2 as FQGNSA. Losses at the gene ends were 5 bases for V and 0 bases for J; bases not matched to a gene: 18. This CDR3 is built from 19 residues. Written as DNA, the CDR3 is TGTGCCAGCAGCCAGTTCGGGTGGTGGGACAGACCCATGAACACTGAAGCTTTCTTT. Its translation: CASSQFGWWDRPMNTEAFF.

At least ten counts were recorded for this clonotype. The chain recombines TRBV7-2 with TRBJ2-5; either TRBD1 or TRBD2 may supply D (7 bases each). CDR1 and CDR2 from the germline V gene are SGHTA and FQGNSA. V lost 5 bases and J 2 bases, leaving 18 bases between the germline ends. The CDR3 has 16 amino acids. The CDR3 sequence is CASSAGGGNAQETQYF. Here the CDR3 DNA reads TGTGCCAGCAGCGCAGGGGGGGGGAATGCTCAAGAGACCCAGTACTTC. The full variable domain, rest sourced from reference TRBV7-2 and TRBJ2-5, is GAGVSQSPSNKVTEKGKDVELRCDPISGHTALYWYRQSLGQGLEFLIYFQGNSAPDKSGLPSDRFSAERTGGSVSTLTIQRTQQEDSAVYLCASSAGGGNAQETQYFGPGTRLLVL.

The chain couples TRBV6-6 to TRBJ2-2; possible D gene TRBD1, 7 bases. Germline CDR1 MNHNY, CDR2 SVGAGI (reference sequence). Trimming stripped 6 bases from V and 5 bases from J, with 13 bases between. The CDR3 totals 14 residues. CDR3: CASSRGTATGELFF. The CDR3 DNA is TGTGCCAGCAGCCGCGGGACAGCTACCGGGGAGCTGTTTTTT.

The V gene is TRBV29-1, the J gene TRBJ1-5; a weak D match, TRBD1 (5 bases). The germline gives CDR1 SQVTM, CDR2 ANQGSEA. V shed 0 bases and J shed 4 bases, with 7 bases lying between them. The CDR3 has 13 residues. This CDR3 reads CSVEDDSNQPQHF. CDR3 nucleotides: TGCAGCGTTGAAGATGACAGTAATCAGCCCCAGCATTTT.

The CDR3 protein is CASSPSGQGVNTEAFF. CDR3 coding DNA: TGTGCCAGCAGCCCCTCCGGACAGGGAGTGAACACTGAAGCTTTCTTT. This chain connects TRBV14 to TRBJ1-1, with TRBD1 matching 8 bases. The V segment lost 4 bases and the J segment 0 bases; nucleotides outside the gene matches: 7. From germline, CDR1 is SGHDN and CDR2 FVKESK. The CDR3 contains 16 residues.

This clonotype was seen only a few times. This chain uses TRBV7-2 with TRBJ2-3; 9 bases map to TRBD2. The CDR3 runs 14 residues. V shed 10 bases, J shed 2 bases, and the junction held 7 bases outside the gene matches. Looked up from germline, CDR1 is SGHTA and CDR2 is FQGNSA. The CDR3 DNA follows: TGTGCCACTGGGCGGACTAGCGTCACAGATACGCAGTATTTT. Residues: CATGRTSVTDTQYF.

This clonotype appeared once. The rearrangement uses TRBV20-1 and TRBJ2-3, with 8 bases that match TRBD1. V lost 6 bases to trimming and J lost 0 bases; unmatched junction nucleotides: 8. This CDR3 has 15 residues. CDR1 and CDR2 (germline): DFQATT, SNEGSKA (reference sequence). The CDR3 sequence is CSASARDRSTDTQYF. DNA of the CDR3: TGCAGTGCCTCCGCCCGGGACAGGAGCACAGATACGCAGTATTTT.